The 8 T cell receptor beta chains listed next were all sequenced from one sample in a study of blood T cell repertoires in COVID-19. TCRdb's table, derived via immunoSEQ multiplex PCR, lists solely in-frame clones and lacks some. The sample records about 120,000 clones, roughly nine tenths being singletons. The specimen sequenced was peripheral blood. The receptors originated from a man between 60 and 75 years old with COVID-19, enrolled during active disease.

This CDR3 is CASSLVGAGETQYF. The CDR3 DNA sequence: TGTGCCAGCAGCTTGGTGGGAGCCGGGGAGACCCAGTACTTC. The chain links TRBV5-4 to TRBJ2-5; the D gene is possibly TRBD2 (5 bases). V shed 0 bases and J shed 5 bases, with 11 bases lying between them. Germline V lookup: CDR1 SGHNT, CDR2 YYREEE (reference sequence). The CDR3 runs 14 residues.

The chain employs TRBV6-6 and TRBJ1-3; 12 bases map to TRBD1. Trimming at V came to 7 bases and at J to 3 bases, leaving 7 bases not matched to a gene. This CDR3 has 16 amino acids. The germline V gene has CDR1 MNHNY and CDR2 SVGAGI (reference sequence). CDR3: CASTPGTGGGGNTIYF. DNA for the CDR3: TGTGCCAGCACCCCCGGGACAGGGGGCGGTGGAAACACCATATATTTT.

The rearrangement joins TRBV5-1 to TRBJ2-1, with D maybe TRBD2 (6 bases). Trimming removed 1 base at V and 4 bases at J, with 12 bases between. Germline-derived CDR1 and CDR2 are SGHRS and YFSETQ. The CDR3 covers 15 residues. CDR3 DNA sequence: TGCGCCAGCAGCTTGCAAACGGGGGAATACAATGAGCAGTTCTTC. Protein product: CASSLQTGEYNEQFF.

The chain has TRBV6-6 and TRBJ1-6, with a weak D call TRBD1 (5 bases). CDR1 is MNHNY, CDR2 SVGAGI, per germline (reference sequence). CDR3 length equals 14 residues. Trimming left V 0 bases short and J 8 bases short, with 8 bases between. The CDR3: CASSYSGGDSPLHF. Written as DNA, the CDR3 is TGTGCCAGCAGTTACTCCGGAGGGGATTCACCCCTCCACTTT.

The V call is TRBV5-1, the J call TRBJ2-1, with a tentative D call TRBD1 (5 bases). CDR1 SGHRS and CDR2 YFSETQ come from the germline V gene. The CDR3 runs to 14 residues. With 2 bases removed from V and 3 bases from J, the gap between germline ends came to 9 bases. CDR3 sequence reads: CASSFQDNYNEQFF. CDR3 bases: TGCGCCAGCAGCTTCCAGGACAACTACAATGAGCAGTTCTTC.

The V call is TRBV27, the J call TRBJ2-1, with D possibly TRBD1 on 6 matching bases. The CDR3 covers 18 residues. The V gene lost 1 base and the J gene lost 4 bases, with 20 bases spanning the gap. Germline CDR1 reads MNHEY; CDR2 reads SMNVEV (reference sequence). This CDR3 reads CASSLLGLQGPGYNEQFF. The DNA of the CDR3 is TGTGCCAGCAGTTTATTAGGCCTTCAGGGGCCGGGATACAATGAGCAGTTCTTC.

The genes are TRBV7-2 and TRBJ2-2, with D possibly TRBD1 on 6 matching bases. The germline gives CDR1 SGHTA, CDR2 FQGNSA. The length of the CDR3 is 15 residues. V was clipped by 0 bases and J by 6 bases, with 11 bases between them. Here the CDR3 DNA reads TGTGCCAGCAGCTTAGCACAGGGCAGGGCCGGGGAGCTGTTTTTT. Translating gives CASSLAQGRAGELFF. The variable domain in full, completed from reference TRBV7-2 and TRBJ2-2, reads GAGVSQSPSNKVTEKGKDVELRCDPISGHTALYWYRQSLGQGLEFLIYFQGNSAPDKSGLPSDRFSAERTGGSVSTLTIQRTQQEDSAVYLCASSLAQGRAGELFFGEGSRLTVL.

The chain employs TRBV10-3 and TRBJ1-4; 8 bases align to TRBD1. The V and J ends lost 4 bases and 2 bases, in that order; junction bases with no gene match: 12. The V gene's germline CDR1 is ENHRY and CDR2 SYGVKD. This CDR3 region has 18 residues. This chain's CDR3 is CAISGTGKRSATNEKLFF. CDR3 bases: TGTGCCATCAGTGGGACAGGGAAAAGATCCGCCACTAATGAAAAACTGTTTTTT.